This passage covers 20 T cell receptor beta chains from one sample sequenced in a study of regulatory dendritic cells for organ transplantation. Profiling relied on immunoSEQ multiplex PCR, and the TCRdb table lists in-frame clones only, not all of them. The sample lists about 21,000 clones, less than 90% occurring once. These receptors have no known antigen. CFSE-labeled sorted T cells met regulatory or mature dendritic cells for 4 to 6 days. The source material was naive CD4+ T cells from blood cultured with dendritic cells. This sample's subset: CD45RA+ naive T cells. These receptors were obtained from a human donor in good health.

V gene TRBV7-2 combines with J gene TRBJ1-4, with 10 bases matching TRBD1. Trimming cost V 4 bases and J 8 bases; bases outside gene matches: 1. CDR3 size: 13 residues. Per the germline V gene, CDR1 is SGHTA and CDR2 is FQGNSA. This CDR3 reads CASSSTGGEKLFF. The CDR3 region has the DNA TGTGCCAGCAGCTCGACAGGGGGCGAAAAACTGTTTTTT.

This clone was observed once. V and J are TRBV14 and TRBJ2-7; a possible D gene is TRBD2 (6 bases). The germline V gene has CDR1 SGHDN and CDR2 FVKESK. This CDR3 contains 18 residues. V was pared by 1 base and J by 3 bases, with 22 bases between. Here the CDR3 reads CASSQGHGTGEIDYEQYF. DNA of the CDR3: TGTGCCAGCAGCCAAGGTCATGGGACGGGAGAGATAGACTACGAGCAGTACTTC.

This chain connects TRBV6-5 to TRBJ1-2, with 8 bases lining up with TRBD1. This CDR3 contains 14 residues. The junction had 5 bases not matched to a gene; V was cut back by 4 bases and J by 4 bases. In germline, CDR1 is MNHEY, CDR2 SVGAGI. This CDR3 is CASSFLTGVYGYTF. CDR3 coding DNA: TGTGCCAGCAGTTTTTTGACAGGGGTCTATGGCTACACCTTC.

The gene calls are TRBV7-2 and TRBJ2-1; 13 bases line up with TRBD2. The CDR3 contains 16 residues. CDR1 is SGHTA, CDR2 FQGNSA, per germline. The J segment lost 5 bases and the V segment lost 1 base, leaving 2 bases of the junction unmatched. As DNA, the CDR3 is TGTGCCAGCAGCTTAGTCGGACTAGCGGGGGACAATGAGCAGTTCTTC. Encoded protein: CASSLVGLAGDNEQFF.

The chain joins TRBV7-8 to TRBJ1-1; a weak D match, TRBD1 (6 bases). Deletions cut 3 bases from V and 4 bases from J, with 15 bases between. The length of the CDR3 is 15 residues. The germline V gene encodes CDR1 SGHVS and CDR2 FQNEAQ. The CDR3 DNA sequence: TGTGCCAGCAGCTTTAGATCCAGGGGCGTCACTGAAGCTTTCTTT. It codes for CASSFRSRGVTEAFF. The entire variable domain, with the rest obtained from reference TRBV7-8 and TRBJ1-1, is as follows: GAGVSQSPRYKVAKRGQDVALRCDPISGHVSLFWYQQALGQGPEFLTYFQNEAQLDKSGLPSDRFFAERPEGSVSTLKIQRTQQEDSAVYLCASSFRSRGVTEAFFGQGTRLTVV.

The V gene is TRBV6-1, the J gene TRBJ2-7; D is undetermined. The CDR3 runs to 13 residues. In germline, CDR1 is MNHNS, CDR2 SASEGT. Trimming removed 0 bases from V and 2 bases from J, with 5 bases in between. The CDR3: CASSEAGTYEQYF. For the CDR3, the DNA is TGTGCCAGCAGTGAAGCGGGGACCTACGAGCAGTACTTC.

In this sample, this clone turned up a few times. The rearrangement uses TRBV7-8 and TRBJ2-5, with D uncertain. The CDR3 loop spans 14 amino acids. Germline V lookup: CDR1 SGHVS, CDR2 FQNEAQ. Deletions cut 3 bases from V and 1 base from J, with 9 bases between. The CDR3: CASSLFSTQETQYF. CDR3 nucleotides: TGTGCCAGCAGCTTGTTTAGCACCCAAGAGACCCAGTACTTC.

CDR3 DNA sequence: TGTGCCAGCAGCCAGGGCTATGGCTACACCTTC. This gives the protein CASSQGYGYTF. This chain uses TRBV25-1 with TRBJ1-2; tentatively, D is TRBD1 (5 bases). The CDR3 runs to 11 residues. Trimming took off 6 bases at V and 4 bases at J, with 6 bases between the two ends. Germline loops: CDR1 MGHDK, CDR2 SYGVNS.

The chain joins TRBV5-1 to TRBJ1-4; 8 nucleotides align to TRBD1. V lost 4 bases, J lost 5 bases, and 4 bases stayed unmatched. Per germline, CDR1 SGHRS and CDR2 YFSETQ. The CDR3 spans 14 residues. DNA for the CDR3: TGCGCCAGCAGCCAAGCAGGGGGCAATGAAAAACTGTTTTTT. This gives the protein CASSQAGGNEKLFF.

This clone was found a few times. The rearrangement joins TRBV4-1 to TRBJ1-5; D unresolved. V dropped 2 bases and J dropped 7 bases, with 9 bases sitting between them. The CDR3 is 13 amino acids. Looked up from germline, CDR1 is MGHRA and CDR2 is YSYEKL. In DNA form, the CDR3 reads TGCGCCAGCAGCCAACTGGGAGGACAGCCCCAGCATTTT. As protein: CASSQLGGQPQHF.

This rearrangement joins TRBV27 to TRBJ1-2, with 7 bases matching TRBD1. The germline gives CDR1 MNHEY, CDR2 SMNVEV (reference sequence). CDR3 length: 12 amino acids. V shed 5 bases and J 8 bases; nucleotides not matched to a gene: 5. The CDR3 bases are TGTGCCAGCAGTACAGGGGTGGGGGGCTACACCTTC. Residues: CASSTGVGGYTF.

A few counts support this clone. This chain joins TRBV7-2 and TRBJ1-6; D call uncertain. V was trimmed by 4 bases and J by 6 bases, leaving 10 bases between them. The CDR3 is 14 residues long. The germline gives CDR1 SGHTA, CDR2 FQGNSA. The CDR3 sequence: CASSSQRTNSPLHF. The CDR3 DNA reads TGTGCCAGCAGCTCCCAGAGGACTAATTCACCCCTCCACTTT.

The V call is TRBV27, the J call TRBJ2-7; D may be TRBD2 (6 bases). Between the trimmed V and J ends, which lost 3 bases and 3 bases, there was a span of 9 bases. The germline V gene encodes CDR1 MNHEY and CDR2 SMNVEV (reference sequence). This CDR3 has 13 residues. CDR3 bases: TGTGCCAGCAGTTTCGGGGGAGGCTACGAGCAGTACTTC. Amino acids: CASSFGGGYEQYF.

This clone was counted a single time. The chain carries TRBV7-2 and TRBJ2-2; D gene unclear. V shed 1 base and J shed 2 bases, with 11 bases lying between them. In germline, CDR1 is SGHTA, CDR2 FQGNSA. The CDR3 covers 16 residues. DNA for the CDR3: TGTGCCAGCAGCTTAGATCGGTTTGGCAACACCGGGGAGCTGTTTTTT. Translated, it gives CASSLDRFGNTGELFF.

A few counts support this clone. This chain uses TRBV4-1 with TRBJ1-6; TRBD1 might be the D (6 bases). Germline assignment: CDR1 MGHRA and CDR2 YSYEKL. CDR3 length: 15 amino acids. Trimming cost V 6 bases and J 10 bases, with 19 bases left between them. This CDR3 reads CASRGNVAGDSPLHF. The CDR3 region has the DNA TGCGCCAGCAGGGGCAACGTGGCAGGGGACTCACCCCTCCACTTT.

In this sample, this clone turned up once. This chain links TRBV27 with TRBJ2-7; 9 nucleotides agree with TRBD2. The germline V gene encodes CDR1 MNHEY and CDR2 SMNVEV (reference sequence). CDR3 size: 17 residues. V lost 5 bases and J lost 3; bases outside the gene matches: 14. The CDR3 sequence is CASSRTQGGGALYEQYF. The DNA of the CDR3 is TGTGCCAGCAGTCGTACCCAGGGCGGGGGGGCTCTCTACGAGCAGTACTTC.

The chain couples TRBV27 to TRBJ2-6; 8 nucleotides match TRBD1. V shed 3 bases and J 10 bases; nucleotides not matched to a gene: 2. The CDR3 is 13 residues long. Germline-derived CDR1 and CDR2 are MNHEY and SMNVEV (reference sequence). CDR3 region: CASSFWTGNVLTF. The CDR3 DNA reads TGTGCCAGCAGTTTCTGGACAGGGAACGTCCTGACTTTC.

The chain has TRBV2 and TRBJ1-5; D unresolved. This CDR3 region has 15 residues. Germline CDR1 SNHLY, CDR2 FYNNEI. V gave up 3 bases and J gave up 5 bases, with 14 bases separating them. CDR3 DNA: TGTGCCAGCAGTGATGGCACTCAATACTATCAGCCCCAGCATTTT. Residues: CASSDGTQYYQPQHF.

V gene TRBV7-3 combines with J gene TRBJ2-1, with 8 bases that match TRBD2. Germline assignment: CDR1 SGHTA and CDR2 FQGTGA. CDR3 length equals 14 residues. Trimming at V came to 7 bases and at J to 5 bases, leaving 7 bases not matched to a gene. The DNA for the CDR3 is TGTGCCAGCACCCTCGGGCGGGAGGACAATGAGCAGTTCTTC. Its translation is CASTLGREDNEQFF.

This chain links TRBV6-5 with TRBJ1-2; no reliable D call. The CDR3 runs to 13 residues. Trimming took 11 bases from V and 9 from J, leaving 22 bases between them. Germline V gene data show CDR1 as MNHEY and CDR2 as SVGAGI. The CDR3 loop reads CAVYGNPEGRYTF. The CDR3 DNA reads TGTGCCGTATATGGGAACCCGGAGGGTCGCTACACCTTC.